This T cell receptor beta chain was profiled in a study of T cell clusters in autoimmune cytopenias. CDR3 length: 15 amino acids. Germline CDR1 and CDR2: SGHTA and FQGNSA. TRB was amplified by touch-down multiplex PCR, primer pools A and B combined. TCRdb processed the multiplex PCR reads again and assigns one entry to each CDR3 protein, with no DNA. The sample table sets out about 8,100 distinct CDR3 sequences. TRB amplification used approximately 250 ng of peripheral blood genomic DNA. This chain uses TRBV7-2 with TRBJ1-5; TCRdb lists TRBD1, though no DNA is available to test this call. Specimen: peripheral blood. The receptor was isolated from a human donor with an autoimmune cytopenia or autoimmune hepatitis (not recorded which). CDR3: CASSVGQGNNQPQHF. Filled out from reference TRBV7-2 and TRBJ1-5, the complete variable domain reads GAGVSQSPSNKVTEKGKDVELRCDPISGHTALYWYRQSLGQGLEFLIYFQGNSAPDKSGLPSDRFSAERTGGSVSTLTIQRTQQEDSAVYLCASSVGQGNNQPQHFGDGTRLSIL.